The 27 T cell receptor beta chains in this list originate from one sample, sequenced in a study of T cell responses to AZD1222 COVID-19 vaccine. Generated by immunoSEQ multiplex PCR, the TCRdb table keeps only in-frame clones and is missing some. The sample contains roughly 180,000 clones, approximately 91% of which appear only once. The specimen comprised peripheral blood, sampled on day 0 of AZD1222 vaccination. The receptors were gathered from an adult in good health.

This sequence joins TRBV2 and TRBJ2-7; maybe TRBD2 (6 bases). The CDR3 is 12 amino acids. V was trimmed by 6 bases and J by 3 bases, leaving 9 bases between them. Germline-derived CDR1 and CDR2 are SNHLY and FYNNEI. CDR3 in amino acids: CASRGLNYEQYF. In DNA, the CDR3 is TGTGCCAGCAGGGGACTTAACTACGAGCAGTACTTC.

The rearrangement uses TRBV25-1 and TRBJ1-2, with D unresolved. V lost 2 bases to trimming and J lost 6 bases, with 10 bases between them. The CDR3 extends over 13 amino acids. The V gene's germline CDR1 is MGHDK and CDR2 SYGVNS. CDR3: CASSEIAGNGYTF. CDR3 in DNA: TGTGCCAGCAGTGAAATAGCGGGAAATGGCTACACCTTC.

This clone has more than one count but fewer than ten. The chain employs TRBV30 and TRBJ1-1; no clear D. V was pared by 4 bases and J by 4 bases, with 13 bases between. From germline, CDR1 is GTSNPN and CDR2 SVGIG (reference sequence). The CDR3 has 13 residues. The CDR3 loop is CAWNGEGGTEAFF. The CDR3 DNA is TGTGCCTGGAACGGGGAAGGTGGCACTGAAGCTTTCTTT.

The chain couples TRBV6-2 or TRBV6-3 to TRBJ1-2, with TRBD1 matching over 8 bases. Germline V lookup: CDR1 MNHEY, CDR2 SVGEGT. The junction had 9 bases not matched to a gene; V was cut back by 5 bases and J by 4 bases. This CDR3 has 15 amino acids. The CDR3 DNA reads TGTGCCAGCAGTACCACCGGGACAGGAGGCTATGGCTACACCTTC. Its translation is CASSTTGTGGYGYTF.

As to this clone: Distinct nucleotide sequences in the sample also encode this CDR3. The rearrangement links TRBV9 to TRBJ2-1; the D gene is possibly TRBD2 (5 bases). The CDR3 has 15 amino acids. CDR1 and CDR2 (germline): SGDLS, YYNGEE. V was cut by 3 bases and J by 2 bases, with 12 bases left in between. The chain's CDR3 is CASSASSGAYNEQFF. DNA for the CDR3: TGTGCCAGCAGCGCCTCCTCCGGGGCCTACAATGAGCAGTTCTTC.

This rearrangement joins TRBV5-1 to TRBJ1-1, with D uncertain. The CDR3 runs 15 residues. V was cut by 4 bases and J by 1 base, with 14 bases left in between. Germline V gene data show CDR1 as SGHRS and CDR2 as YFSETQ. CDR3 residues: CASSRVGRKNTEAFF. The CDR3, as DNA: TGCGCCAGCAGCCGAGTCGGACGGAAGAACACTGAAGCTTTCTTT.

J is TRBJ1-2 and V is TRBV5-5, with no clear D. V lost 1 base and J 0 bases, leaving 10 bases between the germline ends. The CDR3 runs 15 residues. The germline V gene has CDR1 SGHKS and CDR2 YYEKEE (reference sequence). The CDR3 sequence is CASSLTVITNYGYTF. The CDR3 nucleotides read TGTGCCAGCAGCTTGACGGTAATAACTAACTATGGCTACACCTTC.

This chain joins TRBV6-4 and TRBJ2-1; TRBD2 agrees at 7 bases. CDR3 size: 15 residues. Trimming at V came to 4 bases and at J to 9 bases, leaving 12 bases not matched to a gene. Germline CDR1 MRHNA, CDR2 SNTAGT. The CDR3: CASSAEGGISTEQFF. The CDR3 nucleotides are TGTGCCAGCAGTGCCGAGGGAGGGATCTCCACTGAGCAGTTCTTC.

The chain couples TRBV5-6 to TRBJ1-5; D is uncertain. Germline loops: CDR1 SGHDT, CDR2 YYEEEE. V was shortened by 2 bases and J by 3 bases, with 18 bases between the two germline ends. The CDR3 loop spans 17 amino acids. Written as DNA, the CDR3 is TGTGCCAGCAGCTTCGGACTAATTTCTACCCCCAATCAGCCCCAGCATTTT. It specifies CASSFGLISTPNQPQHF.

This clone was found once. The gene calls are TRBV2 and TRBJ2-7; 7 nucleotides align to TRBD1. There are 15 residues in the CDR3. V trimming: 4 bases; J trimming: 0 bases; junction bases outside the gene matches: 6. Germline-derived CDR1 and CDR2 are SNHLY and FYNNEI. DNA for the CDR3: TGTGCCAGCAGTGTACATCCAGGGGGCTCCTACGAGCAGTACTTC. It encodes CASSVHPGGSYEQYF. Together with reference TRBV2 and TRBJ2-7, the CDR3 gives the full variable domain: EPEVTQTPSHQVTQMGQEVILRCVPISNHLYFYWYRQILGQKVEFLVSFYNNEISEKSEIFDDQFSVERPDGSNFTLKIRSTKLEDSAMYFCASSVHPGGSYEQYFGPGTRLTVT.

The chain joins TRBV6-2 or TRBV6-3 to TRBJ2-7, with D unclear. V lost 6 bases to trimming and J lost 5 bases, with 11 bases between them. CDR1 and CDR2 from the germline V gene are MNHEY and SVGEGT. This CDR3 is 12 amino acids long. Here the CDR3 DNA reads TGTGCCAGCAGCGGATTCTCAGACGAGCAGTACTTC. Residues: CASSGFSDEQYF.

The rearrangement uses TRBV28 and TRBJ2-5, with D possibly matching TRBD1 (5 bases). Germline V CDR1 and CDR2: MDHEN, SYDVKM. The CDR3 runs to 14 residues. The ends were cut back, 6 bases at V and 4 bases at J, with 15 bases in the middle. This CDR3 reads CASSPVQGGETQYF. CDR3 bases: TGTGCCAGCAGCCCTGTGCAGGGCGGAGAGACCCAGTACTTC.

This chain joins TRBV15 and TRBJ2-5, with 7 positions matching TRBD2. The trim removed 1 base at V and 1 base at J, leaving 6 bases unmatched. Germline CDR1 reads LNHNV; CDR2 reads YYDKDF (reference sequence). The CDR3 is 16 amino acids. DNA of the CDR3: TGTGCCACCAGCAGAGTGATTGGCGGGGGCCAAGAGACCCAGTACTTC. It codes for CATSRVIGGGQETQYF.

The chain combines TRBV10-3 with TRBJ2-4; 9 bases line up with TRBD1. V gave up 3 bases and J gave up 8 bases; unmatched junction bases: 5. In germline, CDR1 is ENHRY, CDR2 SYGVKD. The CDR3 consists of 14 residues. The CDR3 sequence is CAISDGTGWDIQYF. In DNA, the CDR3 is TGTGCCATCAGTGATGGGACAGGGTGGGACATTCAGTACTTC.

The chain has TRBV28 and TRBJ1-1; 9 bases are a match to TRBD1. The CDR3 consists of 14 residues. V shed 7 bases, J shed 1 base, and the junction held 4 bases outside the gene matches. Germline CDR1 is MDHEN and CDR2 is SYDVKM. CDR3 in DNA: TGTGCCAGCATGAGGACAGGGGAGAACACTGAAGCTTTCTTT. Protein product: CASMRTGENTEAFF.

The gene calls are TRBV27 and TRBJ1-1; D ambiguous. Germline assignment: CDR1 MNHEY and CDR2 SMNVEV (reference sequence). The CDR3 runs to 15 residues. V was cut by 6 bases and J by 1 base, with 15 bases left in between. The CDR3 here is CASSLLGRSNTEAFF. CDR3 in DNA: TGTGCCAGCAGCCTACTGGGCAGGTCGAACACTGAAGCTTTCTTT.

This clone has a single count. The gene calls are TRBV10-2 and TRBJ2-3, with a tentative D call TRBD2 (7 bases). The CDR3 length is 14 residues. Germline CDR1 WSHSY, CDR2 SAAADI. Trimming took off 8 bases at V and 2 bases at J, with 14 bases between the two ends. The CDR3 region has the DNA TGCGCCAGCCAGACCGGGGGGCTCACAGATACGCAGTATTTT. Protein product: CASQTGGLTDTQYF.

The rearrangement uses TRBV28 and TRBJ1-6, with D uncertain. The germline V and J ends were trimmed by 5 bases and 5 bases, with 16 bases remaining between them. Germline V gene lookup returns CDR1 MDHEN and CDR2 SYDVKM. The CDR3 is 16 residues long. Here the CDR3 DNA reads TGTGCCAGCAGTCTCTTGACCTCGGGAGATAATTCACCCCTCCACTTT. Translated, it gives CASSLLTSGDNSPLHF.

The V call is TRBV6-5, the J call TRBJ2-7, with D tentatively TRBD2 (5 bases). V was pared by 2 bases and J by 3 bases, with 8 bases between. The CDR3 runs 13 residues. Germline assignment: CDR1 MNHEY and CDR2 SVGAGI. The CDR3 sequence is CASSYGGYYEQYF. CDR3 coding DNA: TGTGCCAGCAGTTACGGCGGGTACTACGAGCAGTACTTC.

CDR3 in amino acids: CASSIRSAPELGGYTF. In DNA, the CDR3 is TGTGCCAGTAGTATTAGGTCAGCCCCCGAGTTGGGGGGCTACACCTTC. V is TRBV19 and J is TRBJ1-2; D is unclear. CDR1 LNHDA and CDR2 SQIVND come from the germline V gene (reference sequence). V dropped 3 bases and J dropped 8 bases, with 22 bases sitting between them. The CDR3 runs 16 residues.

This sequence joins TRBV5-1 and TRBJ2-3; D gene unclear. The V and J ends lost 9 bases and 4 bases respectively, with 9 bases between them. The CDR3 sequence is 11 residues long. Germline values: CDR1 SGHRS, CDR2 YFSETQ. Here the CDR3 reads CATKESDTQYF. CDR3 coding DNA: TGCGCCACCAAGGAATCAGATACGCAGTATTTT.

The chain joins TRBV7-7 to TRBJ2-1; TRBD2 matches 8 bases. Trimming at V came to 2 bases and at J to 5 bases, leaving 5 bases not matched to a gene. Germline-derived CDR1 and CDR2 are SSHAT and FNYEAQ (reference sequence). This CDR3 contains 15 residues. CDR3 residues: CASSLTAGANNEQFF. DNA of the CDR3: TGTGCCAGCAGCTTAACAGCGGGGGCGAACAATGAGCAGTTCTTC.

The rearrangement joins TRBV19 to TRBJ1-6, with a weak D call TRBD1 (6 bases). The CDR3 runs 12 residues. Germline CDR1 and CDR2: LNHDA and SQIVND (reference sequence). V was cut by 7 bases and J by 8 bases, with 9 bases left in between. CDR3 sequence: CASTPGDSPLHF. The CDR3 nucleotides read TGTGCCAGTACCCCAGGGGATTCACCCCTCCACTTT. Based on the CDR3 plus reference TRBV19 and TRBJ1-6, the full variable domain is DGGITQSPKYLFRKEGQNVTLSCEQNLNHDAMYWYRQDPGQGLRLIYYSQIVNDFQKGDIAEGYSVSREKKESFPLTVTSAQKNPTAFYLCASTPGDSPLHFGNGTRLTVT.

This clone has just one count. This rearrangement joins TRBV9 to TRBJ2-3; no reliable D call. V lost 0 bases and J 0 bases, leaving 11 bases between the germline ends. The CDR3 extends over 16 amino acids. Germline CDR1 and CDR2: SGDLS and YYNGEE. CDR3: CASSVGGDPSTDTQYF. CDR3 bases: TGTGCCAGCAGCGTAGGTGGGGATCCTAGCACAGATACGCAGTATTTT.

CDR3 region: CASSRHANQPQHF. The CDR3 DNA reads TGTGCCAGCAGTCGACATGCGAATCAGCCCCAGCATTTT. The rearrangement links TRBV6-5 to TRBJ1-5, with D unclear. Per germline, CDR1 MNHEY and CDR2 SVGAGI. The length of the CDR3 is 13 residues. The V end lost 5 bases, the J end lost 4 bases, and 9 bases lay between the germline ends.

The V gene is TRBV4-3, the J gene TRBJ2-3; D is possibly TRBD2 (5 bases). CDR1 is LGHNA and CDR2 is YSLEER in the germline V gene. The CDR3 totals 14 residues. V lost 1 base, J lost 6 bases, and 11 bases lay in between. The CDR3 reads CASSQGESGDTQYF. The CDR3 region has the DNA TGCGCCAGCAGCCAAGGGGAGTCGGGCGATACGCAGTATTTT.

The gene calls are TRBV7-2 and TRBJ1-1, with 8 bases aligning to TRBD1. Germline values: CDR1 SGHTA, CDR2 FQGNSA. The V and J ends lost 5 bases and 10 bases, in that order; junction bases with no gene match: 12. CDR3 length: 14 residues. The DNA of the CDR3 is TGTGCCAGCAGCCCCCTGTGGGGACAGGCTAGAGCTTTCTTT. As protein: CASSPLWGQARAFF. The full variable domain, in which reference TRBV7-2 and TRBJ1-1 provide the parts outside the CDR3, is GAGVSQSPSNKVTEKGKDVELRCDPISGHTALYWYRQSLGQGLEFLIYFQGNSAPDKSGLPSDRFSAERTGGSVSTLTIQRTQQEDSAVYLCASSPLWGQARAFFGQGTRLTVV.